This T cell receptor (beta chain) originates from a study of cytomegalovirus exposure and HLA in healthy donors. Broader study findings: For cytomegalovirus status, the classifier reportedly gave diagnoses with high specificity and sensitivity. Some public TCRs appeared in many individuals, while most sequences were rare.

Despite likely unrecorded immune exposures, the donors were nominally healthy at the time of sampling. Germline V gene lookup returns CDR1 SSHAT and CDR2 FNYEAQ (reference sequence). This CDR3 has 15 amino acids. Remarks on this clone: Its matching antigen is unknown. One junction end disagrees with the germline gene, perhaps due to a read error.

Both 60 Vbeta primers and 13 Jbeta primers went into the PCR. Per the original data handling: In a later analysis, 80 million to 100 million unique TCR beta chains included roughly 11 million shared by two or more donors. The table came from immunoSEQ multiplex PCR; TCRdb's copy has only in-frame clones and leaves some out. From that table come the V and J calls and clone size; the DNA was used to work out D and trimming. The top ten clones hold 1.5% to 2% of a sample with some 200,000 clones, over 75% of them seen once. The sequenced sample was PBMCs. This TCR came from a young man in good health and CMV-seronegative. The J gene is TRBJ2-1, the V gene TRBV7-7; 11 bases are a match to TRBD2. The CDR3 DNA sequence: TGTGCTAGCAGCCAGACTAGCGGGAACTCCAATGAGCAGTTCTTC. The encoded protein is CASSQTSGNSNEQFF.